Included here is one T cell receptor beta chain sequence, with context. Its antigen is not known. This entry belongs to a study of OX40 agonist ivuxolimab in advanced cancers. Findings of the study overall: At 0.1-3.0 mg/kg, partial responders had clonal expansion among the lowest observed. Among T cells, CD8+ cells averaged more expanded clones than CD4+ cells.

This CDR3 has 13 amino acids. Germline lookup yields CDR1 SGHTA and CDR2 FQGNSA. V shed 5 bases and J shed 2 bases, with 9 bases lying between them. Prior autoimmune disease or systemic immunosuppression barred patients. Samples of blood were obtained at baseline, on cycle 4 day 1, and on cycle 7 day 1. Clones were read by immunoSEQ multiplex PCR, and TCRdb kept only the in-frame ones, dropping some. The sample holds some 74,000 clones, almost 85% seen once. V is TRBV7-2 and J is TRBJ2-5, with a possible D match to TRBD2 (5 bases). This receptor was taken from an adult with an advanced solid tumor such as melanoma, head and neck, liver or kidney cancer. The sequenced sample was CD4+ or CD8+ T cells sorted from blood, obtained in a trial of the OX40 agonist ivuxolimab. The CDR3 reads CASSVGIQETQYF. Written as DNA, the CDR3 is TGTGCCAGCAGCGTCGGGATTCAAGAGACCCAGTACTTC. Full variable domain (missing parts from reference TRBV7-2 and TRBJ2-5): GAGVSQSPSNKVTEKGKDVELRCDPISGHTALYWYRQSLGQGLEFLIYFQGNSAPDKSGLPSDRFSAERTGGSVSTLTIQRTQQEDSAVYLCASSVGIQETQYFGPGTRLLVL.